Listed below are T cell receptor beta chains from one sample, sequenced in a study of blood T cell repertoires in COVID-19. Some clones are missing from TCRdb's copy, which holds only in-frame ones; the method was immunoSEQ multiplex PCR. The sample lists about 220,000 clones, approximately 90% seen once, with over 2% in the top ten. The sample consisted of peripheral blood. Receptors were obtained from a man aged 25-45 years who had recovered from COVID-19. Each CDR3 is given without its conserved first and last residue. Fields, in order: CDR3 protein, J gene, clone size, V gene. Expanded clones are given a class, and other clones once, few, many or no size at all.

cdr3_aa: ASKKDSTYEQY
j_call: TRBJ2-7
clone_size: once
v_call: TRBV27

cdr3_aa: ASSLSDQGFGQY
j_call: TRBJ2-7
clone_size: NA
v_call: TRBV3-1/TRBV3-2

cdr3_aa: ASTSTTRQETQY
j_call: TRBJ2-5
clone_size: NA
v_call: TRBV27

cdr3_aa: ASSQGEGDTQY
j_call: TRBJ2-3
clone_size: NA
v_call: TRBV4-3

cdr3_aa: ASSTGGVSNQPQH
j_call: TRBJ1-5
clone_size: NA
v_call: TRBV5-1

cdr3_aa: ASTSLKLLQRALRGNTIY
j_call: TRBJ1-3
clone_size: NA
v_call: TRBV27

cdr3_aa: ASSQGGLAGTKNIQY
j_call: TRBJ2-4
clone_size: NA
v_call: TRBV3-1/TRBV3-2

cdr3_aa: ASSQGTGSNTEAF
j_call: TRBJ1-1
clone_size: NA
v_call: TRBV4-2

cdr3_aa: ASSSGTGSANYGYT
j_call: TRBJ1-2
clone_size: NA
v_call: TRBV18

cdr3_aa: ASGMELTQGSEAF
j_call: TRBJ1-1
clone_size: NA
v_call: TRBV11-2

cdr3_aa: ATSDSVGWTGFNEQF
j_call: TRBJ2-1
clone_size: NA
v_call: TRBV24-1

cdr3_aa: ASGVGTYNSPLH
j_call: TRBJ1-6
clone_size: once
v_call: TRBV5-8

cdr3_aa: AWLPAGKLGSPLH
j_call: TRBJ1-6
clone_size: NA
v_call: TRBV30

cdr3_aa: ATVPGLAGGSYEQY
j_call: TRBJ2-7
clone_size: NA
v_call: TRBV10-3